This T cell receptor beta chain was documented in a study of T cell responses to AZD1222 COVID-19 vaccine. Study background: Timing groups of about 4 and about 12 weeks for second doses were pooled.

General study results and limits: At baseline, just 5 or 6 AZD1222 recipients tested seropositive.

The assay was immunoSEQ multiplex PCR, and TCRdb's table has in-frame clones only and misses some. The table lists about 130,000 clones, roughly 89% of them singletons. The table lists this clone with a count of one. The antigen remains undetermined. The source material was peripheral blood, sampled on day 0 of AZD1222 vaccination. The source is an adult in good health.

The CDR3 region is CAWNPVRDSPLHF. The CDR3 nucleotides are TGTGCCTGGAACCCCGTTAGGGATTCACCCCTCCACTTT. J is TRBJ1-6 and V is TRBV30, with D hard to call. V was cut by 4 bases and J by 8 bases, with 12 bases left in between. Germline-derived CDR1 and CDR2 are GTSNPN and SVGIG (reference sequence). This CDR3 contains 13 residues.